One TCR beta chain is described in this entry. The record originates from a study of blood T cell repertoires in COVID-19. On the study more broadly: Whether acute or convalescent, the COVID-19 samples came from the United States, Italy and Spain. T cells, B-cell-depleted T cells, or PBMCs provided the cDNA or gDNA that served as material.

In the source study's methods: For nucleated cells, counts were estimated from reference gene primer amplification. Sequencing was performed with immunoSEQ multiplex PCR; in TCRdb, only in-frame clones are kept and a portion is missing. Clonal size and the V and J genes are those of that table, whereas D and trimming came from the DNA. Here the sample spans about 94,000 clones, less than 85% being singletons. One Seattle source followed patients from active infection through their disease course. The origin of this receptor is a man aged 70 or older with COVID-19, enrolled during active disease. The sequencing sample was made of peripheral blood.

The CDR3 DNA follows: TGCGCCAGCAGCTTGGAGTGGGGAGTCACTGAAGCTTTCTTT. Translation: CASSLEWGVTEAFF. The chain couples TRBV5-1 to TRBJ1-1; no clear D. Trimming cost V 0 bases and J 4 bases, with 10 bases left between them. Germline-derived CDR1 and CDR2 are SGHRS and YFSETQ. The CDR3 loop spans 14 amino acids.